The clone carrying this TCR beta chain was seen repeatedly, ten times or more. The data derive from a study of spatial heterogeneity in lung cancer. Background on the study: The cohort: approximately 74 early-stage, untreated non-small cell lung cancer patients. Available follow-up PBMC samples were sequenced, at a median of roughly 2 years post-resection.

TCRdb re-analysed the 5' RACE reads in MiXCR, keeping a single row per CDR3 protein. The sample consists of roughly 29,000 distinct CDR3 sequences, more than 4.5% of them appearing once. Unmatched junction bases numbered 4, after V lost 1 base and J lost 4 bases. This CDR3 has 15 residues. Germline CDR1 SGHTA, CDR2 FQGNSA. Described time point: blood at routine non-recurrence follow-up after resection. TCRs were sequenced from unsorted whole RNA of tumor, nontumor lung or PBMC. This TCR was recovered from a female donor with early-stage non-small cell lung cancer. The sequencing here drew on PBMCs, taken at follow-up. The chain carries TRBV7-2 and TRBJ2-4, with 7 bases fitting TRBD1. The CDR3 loop reads CASSLGQGVKNIQYF. The CDR3 DNA sequence: TGTGCCAGCAGCTTAGGACAGGGTGTAAAAAACATTCAGTACTTC.